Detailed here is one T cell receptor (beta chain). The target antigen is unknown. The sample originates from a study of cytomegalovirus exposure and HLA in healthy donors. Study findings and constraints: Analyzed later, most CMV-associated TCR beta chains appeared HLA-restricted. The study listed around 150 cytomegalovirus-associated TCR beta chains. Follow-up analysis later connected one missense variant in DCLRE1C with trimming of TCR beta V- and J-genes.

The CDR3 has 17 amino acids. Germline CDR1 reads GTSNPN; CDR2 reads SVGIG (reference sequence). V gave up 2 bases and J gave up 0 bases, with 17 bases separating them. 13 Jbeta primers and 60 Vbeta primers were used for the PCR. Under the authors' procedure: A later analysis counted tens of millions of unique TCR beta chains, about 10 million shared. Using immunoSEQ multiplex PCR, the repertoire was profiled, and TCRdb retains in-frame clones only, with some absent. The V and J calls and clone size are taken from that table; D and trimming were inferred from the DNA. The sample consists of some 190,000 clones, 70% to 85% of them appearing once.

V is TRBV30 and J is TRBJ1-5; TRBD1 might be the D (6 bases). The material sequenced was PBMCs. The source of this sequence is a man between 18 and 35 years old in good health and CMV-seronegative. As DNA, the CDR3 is TGTGCCTGGAGTCGGGCCGACAGGCCCTATAGCAATCAGCCCCAGCATTTT. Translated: CAWSRADRPYSNQPQHF.